This T cell receptor beta chain was sequenced in a study of T cell clonality in common variable immunodeficiency. This clone was detected many times. Its target is unknown. The read gets to within 3 residues of the CDR3 end, and the germline J gene fills in the rest. Produced via immunoSEQ multiplex PCR; TCRdb's table is partial and in-frame only. The sample contains around 32,000 clones, none occurring once; about 4.5% lies in the top ten. Heparinized whole blood, about 5 to 8.5 ml, came from each donor. Findings of the study overall: Compared with healthy controls, CVID subjects showed increased TCRbeta clonality, mostly in about a third.

With V trimmed by 0 bases and J by 7 bases, 4 bases remained unmatched. CDR3 length: 15 residues. CDR1 is SGHRS, CDR2 YFSETQ, per germline. The sample consisted of peripheral blood mononuclear cells. The TCR originated in a person between 18 and 75 years old in good health. V usage is TRBV5-1 and J usage is TRBJ1-4, with 9 bases aligning to TRBD1. The sequenced part of the CDR3 DNA is TGCGCCAGCAGCTTGGAGGGGACAGGGAGTGAAAAA. It codes for CASSLEGTGSEK. The entire CDR3 sequence reads CASSLEGTGSEKLFF.